This T cell receptor beta chain is drawn from a study of T cell changes during pregnancy in multiple sclerosis. The CDR3 contains 15 residues. Data came from immunoSEQ multiplex PCR; TCRdb stores just in-frame clones and leaves some out. The data contain fewer than 45,000 clones, approximately 94% of them seen just once; the ten biggest clones take up 0.5% to 0.75%. The starting material was CD4+ T cells from peripheral blood mononuclear cells, obtained in the third trimester of pregnancy. The chain employs TRBV1 and TRBJ2-2; the tabulated D call, TRBD2, remains unverified against the DNA. TRBV1 is marked as a pseudogene. The TCR comes from a female donor with multiple sclerosis, enrolled in a pregnancy study. CDR3 loop: CTSSQGGPNTGELFF. CDR3 nucleotides: TGCACCAGCAGCCAGGGAGGGCCAAACACCGGGGAGCTGTTTTTT.